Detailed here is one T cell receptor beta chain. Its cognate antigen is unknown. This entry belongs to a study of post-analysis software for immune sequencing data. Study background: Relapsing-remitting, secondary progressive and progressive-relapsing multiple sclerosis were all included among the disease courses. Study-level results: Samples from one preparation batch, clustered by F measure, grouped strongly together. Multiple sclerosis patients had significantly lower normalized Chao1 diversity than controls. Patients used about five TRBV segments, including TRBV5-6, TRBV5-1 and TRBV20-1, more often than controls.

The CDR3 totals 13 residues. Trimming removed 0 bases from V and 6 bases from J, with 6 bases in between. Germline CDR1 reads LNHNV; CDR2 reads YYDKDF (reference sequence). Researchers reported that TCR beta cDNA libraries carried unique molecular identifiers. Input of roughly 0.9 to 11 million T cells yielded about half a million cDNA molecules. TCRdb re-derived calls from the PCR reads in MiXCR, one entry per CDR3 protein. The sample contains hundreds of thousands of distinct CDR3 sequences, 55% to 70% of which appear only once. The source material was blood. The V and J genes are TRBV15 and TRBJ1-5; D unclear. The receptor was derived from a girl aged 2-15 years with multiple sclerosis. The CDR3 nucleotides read TGTGCCACCAGCAGAGAGCCGGGTCAGCCCCAGCATTTT. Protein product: CATSREPGQPQHF.